The 11 T cell receptor beta chains given below trace back to one sample, sequenced in a study of cytomegalovirus exposure and HLA in healthy donors. Generated by immunoSEQ multiplex PCR, the TCRdb table keeps only in-frame clones and is missing some. The sample holds tens of thousands of clones, roughly 95% seen once. Sequenced input: PBMCs. Source of these receptors: a woman aged 18 to 35 in good health and CMV-seronegative.

The chain recombines TRBV5-5 with TRBJ2-7, with 11 bases lining up with TRBD2. The V gene end was trimmed by 3 bases and the J gene end by 2 bases; junction bases not matched to a gene: 1. CDR1 is SGHKS, CDR2 YYEKEE, per germline (reference sequence). The CDR3 is made up of 14 amino acids. CDR3 loop: CASSSTSGTYEQYF. CDR3 nucleotides: TGTGCCAGCAGCTCGACTAGCGGGACCTACGAGCAGTACTTC. Variable domain in full (rest from reference TRBV5-5 and TRBJ2-7): DAGVTQSPTHLIKTRGQQVTLRCSPISGHKSVSWYQQVLGQGPQFIFQYYEKEERGRGNFPDRFSARQFPNYSSELNVNALLLGDSALYLCASSSTSGTYEQYFGPGTRLTVT.

This clone was observed a handful of times. The chain links TRBV4-3 to TRBJ2-7; 7 bases are shared with TRBD2. Germline V gene sequence: CDR1 LGHNA, CDR2 YSLEER. The ends lost 0 bases at V and 0 bases at J; junction bases unmatched: 5. The CDR3 contains 16 residues. CDR3 DNA sequence: TGCGCCAGCAGCCAAGATTCAGGGACTATCTCCTACGAGCAGTACTTC. Its translation: CASSQDSGTISYEQYF.

The rearrangement uses TRBV4-1 and TRBJ2-5; tentative D call: TRBD1 (5 bases). CDR1 and CDR2 from the germline V gene are MGHRA and YSYEKL. Trimming removed 1 base at V and 1 base at J, with 10 bases between. CDR3 length: 15 amino acids. DNA of the CDR3: TGCGCCAGCAGCCAAGTCTGGGGCCTCCAAGAGACCCAGTACTTC. Its protein product is CASSQVWGLQETQYF.

The chain has TRBV4-3 and TRBJ2-5; 11 bases fit TRBD2. Trimming took 1 base from V and 3 from J; bases not matched to a gene: 1. Germline-derived CDR1 and CDR2 are LGHNA and YSLEER. The length of the CDR3 is 15 residues. CDR3 residues: CASSQGGLAEETQYF. The CDR3 bases are TGCGCCAGCAGCCAAGGGGGACTAGCGGAAGAGACCCAGTACTTC.

V gene TRBV7-8 combines with J gene TRBJ2-3, with unresolved D. The CDR3 runs to 18 residues. Between the trimmed V and J ends, which lost 5 bases and 1 base, there was a span of 22 bases. The V gene's germline CDR1 is SGHVS and CDR2 FQNEAQ. The CDR3 DNA is TGTGCCAGCAGCCTTCGATCTCGTCCCACGATAGGCACAGATACGCAGTATTTT. It translates to CASSLRSRPTIGTDTQYF.

The J gene is TRBJ2-5, the V gene TRBV7-8; D is unclear. The CDR3 spans 13 residues. The V end lost 1 base, the J end lost 5 bases, and 8 bases lay between the germline ends. The germline V gene encodes CDR1 SGHVS and CDR2 FQNEAQ. CDR3 nucleotides: TGTGCCAGCAGCTTAGGGTTGCGGGAGACCCAGTACTTC. This translates into CASSLGLRETQYF.

CDR3 residues: CASSPNRGTTGGGTEAFF. The CDR3 DNA reads as TGTGCCAGCTCACCCAACAGGGGGACGACAGGGGGCGGCACTGAAGCTTTCTTT. This chain links TRBV18 with TRBJ1-1, with TRBD1 identical over 10 bases. With 3 bases clipped from V and 4 bases from J, the junction kept 14 bases outside the gene matches. This CDR3 spans 18 amino acids. CDR1 is KGHSH and CDR2 is LQKENI in the germline V gene.

With regard to this clone: This specimen includes other DNA sequences encoding the same CDR3. The V and J genes are TRBV20-1 and TRBJ2-7, with D possibly matching TRBD2 (6 bases). The CDR3 length is 11 residues. Looked up from germline, CDR1 is DFQATT and CDR2 is SNEGSKA (reference sequence). Trimming took 5 bases from V and 4 from J, leaving 9 bases between them. CDR3 amino acids: CSASGTYEQYF. For the CDR3, the DNA is TGCAGTGCTTCCGGGACTTACGAGCAGTACTTC.

The V gene is TRBV7-8, the J gene TRBJ1-2; TRBD1 matches at 7 bases. The germline CDR1 and CDR2 sequences are SGHVS and FQNEAQ. The CDR3 runs to 13 residues. The trim removed 4 bases at V and 4 bases at J, leaving 3 bases unmatched. The DNA for the CDR3 is TGTGCCAGCAGCTCGGGACAGCGCTATGGCTACACCTTC. It yields the protein CASSSGQRYGYTF.

CDR3 in DNA: TGCGCCAGCAGCTTCCGCCGGGACTCCGTGTTCGATGAGCAGTTCTTC. Its protein product is CASSFRRDSVFDEQFF. The chain recombines TRBV5-1 with TRBJ2-1, with a weak D call TRBD2 (6 bases). Germline V gene data show CDR1 as SGHRS and CDR2 as YFSETQ. The V and J ends lost 2 bases and 8 bases respectively, with 20 bases between them. The CDR3 is 16 residues long.

The rearrangement joins TRBV2 to TRBJ1-1; 7 bases agree with TRBD1. Germline CDR1 SNHLY, CDR2 FYNNEI. The CDR3 runs 15 residues. V dropped 7 bases and J dropped 1; count of bases not matched to a gene: 9. CDR3 nucleotides: TGTGCCAGCAAGCAAGAAACAGGGGCGAACACTGAAGCTTTCTTT. It encodes CASKQETGANTEAFF.